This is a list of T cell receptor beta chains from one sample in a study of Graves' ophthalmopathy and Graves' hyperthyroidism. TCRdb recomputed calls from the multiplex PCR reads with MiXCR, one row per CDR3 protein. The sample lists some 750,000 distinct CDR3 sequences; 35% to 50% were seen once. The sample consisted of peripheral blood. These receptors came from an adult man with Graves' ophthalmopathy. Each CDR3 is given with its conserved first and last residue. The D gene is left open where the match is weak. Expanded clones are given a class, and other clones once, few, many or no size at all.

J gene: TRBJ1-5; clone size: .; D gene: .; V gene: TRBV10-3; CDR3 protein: CAISSPGETQHF; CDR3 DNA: TGTGCCATCAGCAGTCCTGGGGAGACCCAGCATTTT
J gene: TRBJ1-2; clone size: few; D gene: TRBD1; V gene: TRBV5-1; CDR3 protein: CASSRGGTGDYGYTF; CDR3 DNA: TGCGCCAGCAGCCGTGGTGGGACAGGGGACTATGGCTACACCTTC
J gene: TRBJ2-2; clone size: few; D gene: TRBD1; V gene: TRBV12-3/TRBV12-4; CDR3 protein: CASTQEGASGLGELFF; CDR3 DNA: TGTGCCAGCACCCAAGAGGGGGCTTCTGGGCTTGGGGAGCTGTTTTTT
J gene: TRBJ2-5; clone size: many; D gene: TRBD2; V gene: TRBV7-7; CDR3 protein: CASSLGGTSGETQYF; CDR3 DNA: TGTGCTAGCAGCTTGGGAGGTACTAGCGGGGAGACCCAGTACTTC
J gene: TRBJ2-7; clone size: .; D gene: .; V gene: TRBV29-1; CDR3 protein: CSVGNHEQYF; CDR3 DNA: TGCAGCGTCGGAAACCACGAGCAGTACTTC
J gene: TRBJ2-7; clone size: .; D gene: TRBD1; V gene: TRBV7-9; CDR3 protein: CASSGSGQGAYEQYF; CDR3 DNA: TGTGCCAGCAGCGGATCGGGACAGGGGGCCTACGAGCAGTACTTC
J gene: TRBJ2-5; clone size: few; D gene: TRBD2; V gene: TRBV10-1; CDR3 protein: CASSPQSAGGETQYF; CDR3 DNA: TGTGCCAGCTCACCACAATCAGCGGGGGGCGAGACCCAGTACTTC
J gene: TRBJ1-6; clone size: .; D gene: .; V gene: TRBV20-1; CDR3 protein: CSARDFRGESPLHF; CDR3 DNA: TGCAGTGCTAGAGATTTCCGGGGAGAGTCACCCCTCCACTTT
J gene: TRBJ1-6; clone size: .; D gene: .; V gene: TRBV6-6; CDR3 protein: CASRTGSSYNSPLHF; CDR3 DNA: TGTGCCAGCAGAACAGGGAGCTCCTATAATTCACCCCTCCACTTT
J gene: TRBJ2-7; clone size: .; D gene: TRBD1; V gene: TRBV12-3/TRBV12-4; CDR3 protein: CASKGTGAGYEQYF; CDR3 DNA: TGTGCCAGCAAAGGGACAGGGGCGGGCTACGAGCAGTACTTC
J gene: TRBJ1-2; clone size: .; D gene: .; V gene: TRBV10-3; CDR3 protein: CAISDRGQDGYTF; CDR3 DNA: TGTGCCATCAGTGACCGGGGGCAAGATGGCTACACCTTC
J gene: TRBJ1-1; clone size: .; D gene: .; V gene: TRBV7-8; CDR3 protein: CASSFKLTEAFF; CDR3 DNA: TGTGCCAGCAGTTTCAAACTCACTGAAGCTTTCTTT
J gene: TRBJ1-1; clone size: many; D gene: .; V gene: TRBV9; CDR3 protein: CASSVKRGTEAFF; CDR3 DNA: TGTGCCAGCAGCGTGAAAAGGGGCACTGAAGCTTTCTTT
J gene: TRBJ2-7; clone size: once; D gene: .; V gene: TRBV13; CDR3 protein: CASPMSGSYYEQYF; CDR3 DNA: TGTGCCAGCCCAATGTCAGGATCGTACTACGAGCAGTACTTC
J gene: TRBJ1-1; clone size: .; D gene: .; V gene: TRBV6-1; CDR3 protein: CASAVQSATEAFF; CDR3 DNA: TGTGCCAGCGCGGTACAGTCAGCCACTGAAGCTTTCTTT
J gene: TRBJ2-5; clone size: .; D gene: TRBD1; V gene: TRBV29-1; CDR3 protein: CSVVTGGRETQYF; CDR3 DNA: TGCAGCGTTGTGACAGGGGGAAGGGAGACCCAGTACTTC
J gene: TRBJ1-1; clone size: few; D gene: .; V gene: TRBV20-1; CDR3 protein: CSASKGGVTEAFF; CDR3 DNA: TGCAGTGCTAGTAAGGGGGGGGTCACTGAAGCTTTCTTT
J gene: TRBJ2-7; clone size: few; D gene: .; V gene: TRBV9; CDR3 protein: CASSVYQSSYEQYF; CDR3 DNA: TGTGCCAGCAGCGTATATCAGAGCTCCTACGAGCAGTACTTC
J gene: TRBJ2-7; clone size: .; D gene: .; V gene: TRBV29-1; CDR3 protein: CSVGTGTRGEQYF; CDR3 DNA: TGCAGCGTGGGGACAGGGACTAGGGGCGAGCAGTACTTC
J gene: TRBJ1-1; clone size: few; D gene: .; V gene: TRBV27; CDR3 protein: CASRAGGMYTEAFF; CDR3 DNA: TGTGCCAGCAGGGCCGGGGGCATGTACACTGAAGCTTTCTTT
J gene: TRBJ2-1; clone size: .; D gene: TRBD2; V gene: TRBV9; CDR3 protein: CASSVLAGGLNEQFF; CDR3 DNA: TGTGCCAGCAGCGTCCTAGCGGGAGGGCTCAATGAGCAGTTCTTC
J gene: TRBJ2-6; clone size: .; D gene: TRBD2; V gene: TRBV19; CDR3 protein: CASTSGGAISGANVLTF; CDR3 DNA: TGTGCCAGTACCAGCGGGGGGGCCATCTCTGGGGCCAACGTCCTGACTTTC
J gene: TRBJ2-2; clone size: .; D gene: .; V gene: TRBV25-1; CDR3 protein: CASSFLFAVHNTGELFF; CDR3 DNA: TGTGCCAGCAGTTTTCTCTTTGCAGTACATAACACCGGGGAGCTGTTTTTT